This T cell receptor (beta chain) was captured by sequencing in a study of cytomegalovirus exposure and HLA in healthy donors. Germline loops: CDR1 LNHNV, CDR2 YYDKDF (reference sequence). This CDR3 spans 17 amino acids. Unmatched junction bases numbered 5, after V lost 0 bases and J lost 2 bases. 13 Jbeta primers and 60 Vbeta primers were used for the PCR. TCRdb keeps only in-frame clones here, not all; method: immunoSEQ multiplex PCR. The sample contains 180,000 or so clones, 80% of which appear only once. The V gene is TRBV15, the J gene TRBJ2-3; 10 bases line up with TRBD2. Sample: PBMCs. The sequence was collected from a woman between 45 and 60 years old in good health and CMV-seropositive. The CDR3 protein is CATSRDPSGGFTDTQYF. The DNA for the CDR3 is TGTGCCACCAGCAGAGATCCTAGCGGGGGATTCACAGATACGCAGTATTTT.